The present TCR beta chain was sequenced within a study of T-cell reconstitution after alpha-beta-depleted transplantation in children. Overall study results and limits: Roughly two months post-transplant, alpha-beta T cells reportedly originated from several hundred graft clones that had expanded.

Concerning this clonotype: Its antigen is not known.

TCRbeta library preparation incorporated unique molecular identifiers. Each CDR3 protein gets one entry after TCRdb re-called the PCR reads with MiXCR. The table has about 610,000 distinct CDR3 sequences, 27% seen once. The length of the CDR3 is 13 residues. The germline CDR1 and CDR2 sequences are SQVTM and ANQGSEA. The V gene lost 4 bases and the J gene lost 5 bases, with 14 bases spanning the gap. This chain joins TRBV29-1 and TRBJ1-1; tentative D call: TRBD1 (5 bases). The source material was PBMCs, sampled before TCRalphabeta/CD19-depleted stem cell transplant. The origin of this receptor is a boy under three years old with Wiskott-Aldrich syndrome, due to receive a stem cell transplant. The CDR3 DNA reads as TGCAGCGTTGCCATCGGGGGGTGGACTGAAGCTTTCTTT. Translation gives CSVAIGGWTEAFF.